Following are 11 T cell receptor beta chains from one sample sequenced in a study of CD8 T cells in Susac syndrome. Reverse transcription of 0.5 to 1 ug RNA was carried out with random hexamers. TCRdb ran MiXCR on the immunoSEQ multiplex PCR reads and lists one entry per CDR3 protein. The table shows about 80,000 distinct CDR3 sequences, with around 94% occurring only once. Sequences were obtained from CD8+ T cells from PBMCs. The receptors were sampled from a human donor with Susac syndrome.

The rearrangement joins TRBV13 to TRBJ2-1, with 11 positions matching TRBD2. V was pared by 4 bases and J by 8 bases, with 7 bases of the junction left unmatched. The germline CDR1 and CDR2 sequences are PRHDT and FYEKMQ (reference sequence). The CDR3 extends over 15 amino acids. CDR3 loop: CASSSLAGGAHEQFF. The CDR3 region has the DNA TGTGCCAGCAGCTCATTAGCGGGAGGGGCCCATGAGCAGTTCTTC.

V usage is TRBV12-3 or TRBV12-4 and J usage is TRBJ2-5; 7 bases line up with TRBD2. The length of the CDR3 is 14 residues. V lost 0 bases to trimming and J lost 5 bases; unmatched junction nucleotides: 3. DNA of the CDR3: TGTGCCAGCAGTTTAGCGGGGGGAGGGGAGACCCAGTACTTC. It translates to CASSLAGGGETQYF.

The chain couples TRBV7-9 to TRBJ2-7, with D possibly matching TRBD1 (5 bases). V dropped 4 bases and J dropped 5 bases, with 9 bases sitting between them. The length of the CDR3 is 12 residues. Germline V lookup: CDR1 SEHNR, CDR2 FQNEAQ (reference sequence). CDR3: CASSYSTDEQYF. DNA for the CDR3: TGTGCCAGCAGCTACTCGACAGACGAGCAGTACTTC.

CDR3 DNA: TGTGCCAGCAGCTTGGTTAGTGGGAGTTGGACCGGGGAGCTGTTTTTT. Translation gives CASSLVSGSWTGELFF. The gene calls are TRBV5-6 and TRBJ2-2; tentative D call: TRBD2 (5 bases). Trimming removed 0 bases at V and 5 bases at J, with 14 bases between. CDR1 is SGHDT, CDR2 YYEEEE, per germline. This CDR3 is built from 16 residues.

This rearrangement joins TRBV7-8 to TRBJ2-1; tentatively, D is TRBD2 (6 bases). The germline V and J ends were trimmed by 6 bases and 7 bases, with 16 bases remaining between them. The germline CDR1 and CDR2 sequences are SGHVS and FQNEAQ. This CDR3 comprises 14 residues. CDR3 DNA: TGTGCCAGCAGTATCGGGACTTTGACGAATGAGCAGTTCTTC. Protein: CASSIGTLTNEQFF.

V gene TRBV7-9 combines with J gene TRBJ2-5; no clear D. The V and J ends lost 1 base and 1 base respectively, with 7 bases between them. The length of the CDR3 is 14 residues. Germline CDR1 is SEHNR and CDR2 is FQNEAQ (reference sequence). The CDR3, as DNA: TGTGCCAGCAGCTTAGGTGGCAGCCAAGAGACCCAGTACTTC. Protein: CASSLGGSQETQYF.

J is TRBJ2-5 and V is TRBV19, with D unresolved. The CDR3 runs to 13 residues. The V end was cut by 3 bases, the J end by 2 bases, with 7 bases between. Germline CDR1 and CDR2: LNHDA and SQIVND (reference sequence). The CDR3 here is CASSIGLQETQYF. Here the CDR3 DNA reads TGTGCCAGTAGTATCGGGCTACAAGAGACCCAGTACTTC.

This chain joins TRBV20-1 and TRBJ1-2; possible D gene TRBD1, 6 bases. Trimming pared 0 bases from V and 3 bases from J, leaving 8 bases between. Germline V gene sequence: CDR1 DFQATT, CDR2 SNEGSKA (reference sequence). The CDR3 is 13 amino acids. DNA of the CDR3: TGCAGTGCTAGAGAGGACAGATACTATGGCTACACCTTC. It is translated as CSAREDRYYGYTF.

The gene calls are TRBV19 and TRBJ2-1, with D uncertain. CDR1 is LNHDA, CDR2 SQIVND, per germline (reference sequence). This CDR3 contains 12 residues. V lost 3 bases to trimming and J lost 7 bases, with 7 bases between them. Here the CDR3 DNA reads TGTGCCAGTAGTATCGGGCTTAATGAGCAGTTCTTC. The encoded protein is CASSIGLNEQFF. The full variable domain, in which reference TRBV19 and TRBJ2-1 provide the parts outside the CDR3, is DGGITQSPKYLFRKEGQNVTLSCEQNLNHDAMYWYRQDPGQGLRLIYYSQIVNDFQKGDIAEGYSVSREKKESFPLTVTSAQKNPTAFYLCASSIGLNEQFFGPGTRLTVL.

This rearrangement joins TRBV27 to TRBJ2-7; the D gene could be TRBD1 or TRBD2 (5 bases each). Trimming cost V 3 bases and J 0 bases, with 9 bases left between them. The CDR3 has 14 amino acids. Germline V gene sequence: CDR1 MNHEY, CDR2 SMNVEV (reference sequence). The CDR3 protein is CASSLGRSSYEQYF. The CDR3 bases are TGTGCCAGCAGTTTGGGACGGAGCTCCTACGAGCAGTACTTC.

This chain connects TRBV4-2 to TRBJ2-7; TRBD1 is a possible D gene (5 bases). The CDR3 is 14 amino acids. V lost 1 base and J 6 bases, leaving 13 bases between the germline ends. From germline, CDR1 is LGHNA and CDR2 YNFKEQ. CDR3 in DNA: TGTGCCAGCAGCCAAGCATTGGGGCCTCGCGAGCAGTACTTC. Translation gives CASSQALGPREQYF.